This TCR beta chain was recorded in a study of cytomegalovirus exposure and HLA in healthy donors. Germline CDR1 is LGHNT and CDR2 is FRNRAP. Between the trimmed V and J ends, which lost 6 bases and 4 bases, there was a span of 15 bases. The CDR3 runs to 14 residues. The PCR used 60 Vbeta and 13 Jbeta primers. The data were produced by immunoSEQ multiplex PCR, yet TCRdb's version contains in-frame clones alone and is incomplete. The repertoire holds roughly 150,000 clones, with 80% as singletons. Whole-study results and caveats: Fewer N-insertions (relative to the approximately 700-donor mean) were reportedly seen in an Asian-associated ancestry cluster in a later analysis. Researchers catalogued 160 or so TCR beta chains as cytomegalovirus-associated. A later analysis linked a missense variant in DCLRE1C to the trimming of TCR beta V and J genes.

Comments on this clone: Its target is not known.

The TCR originated in a woman aged 40 to 55 in good health and CMV-seronegative. The sample consisted of PBMCs. The chain recombines TRBV12-5 with TRBJ1-2, with TRBD1 as a possible D gene (5 bases). The CDR3 is CASGYDTGFYGYTF. The CDR3 DNA sequence: TGTGCTAGTGGGTATGATACAGGATTCTATGGCTACACCTTC.